The present entry profiles one TCR beta chain with its context. Its target is unknown. This sample was included in a study of T cell responses to AZD1222 COVID-19 vaccine. Study findings and constraints: Clonal diversity was possibly underestimated, and white British individuals and females predominated among donors.

Only in-frame clones appear in the TCRdb table, and some are missing; sequencing was by immunoSEQ multiplex PCR. The sample has some 140,000 clones; approximately 90% are singletons. Germline CDR1 and CDR2: SQVTM and ANQGSEA. CDR3 length equals 11 residues. Trimming took off 2 bases at V and 3 bases at J, with 5 bases between the two ends. The sequence was obtained from an adult in good health. The material sequenced was peripheral blood, taken on day 0 of AZD1222 vaccination. This rearrangement joins TRBV29-1 to TRBJ2-7; no firm D call. The CDR3 reads CSVEILYEQYF. CDR3 nucleotide sequence: TGCAGCGTTGAAATTCTCTACGAGCAGTACTTC.